Sequencing of this TCR beta chain was carried out in a study of cytotoxic CD8 clonotypes in ibrutinib-treated CLL. The wider study: Collecting the response samples happened after a median 12 months of treatment, with a range of 6 to 36. Study-wide findings and caveats: Lymph node repertoires were not studied, and sampling times were unmatched.

Only in-frame clones appear in the TCRdb table, and some are missing; sequencing was by immunoSEQ multiplex PCR. The repertoire includes some 350,000 clones, 67% of them detected once, and around 6.3% sits in the top ten. On this clone itself: Its specificity is unknown.

Trimming pared 11 bases from V and 8 bases from J, leaving 21 bases between. Germline V lookup: CDR1 MNHEY, CDR2 SVGAGI. The CDR3 totals 13 residues. The clonotype originates from a human donor with chronic lymphocytic leukemia. The sample consisted of PBMCs, taken after 36 months of ibrutinib treatment. The chain links TRBV6-5 to TRBJ1-1; possibly TRBD1 for D (6 bases). CDR3 nucleotide sequence: TGTGCCTCCGGGAGGGGGACGGGATCCGAAGCTTTCTTT. Translation: CASGRGTGSEAFF.